The T cell receptor beta chain described here comes from a study of blood T cell repertoires in COVID-19. A note on this clone: Other DNA sequences in this specimen translate into the identical CDR3.

Only in-frame clones appear in the TCRdb table, and some are missing; sequencing was by immunoSEQ multiplex PCR. The table includes about 200,000 clones, around 80% detected once. The sequence was collected from a human donor with acute or convalescent COVID-19. The donor label of this sample is uncertain. Specimen: peripheral blood.

The CDR3 bases are TGTGCCAGCAGCGTAGAAAGCGGTCGGGGAGATACGCAGTATTTT. Translating it yields CASSVESGRGDTQYF. The rearrangement uses TRBV9 and TRBJ2-3, with D tentatively TRBD2 (5 bases). CDR3 length: 15 amino acids. The V end was cut by 0 bases, the J end by 5 bases, with 13 bases between. CDR1 and CDR2 (germline): SGDLS, YYNGEE.